This TCR beta chain was profiled in a study of shared clonotypes between healthy human individuals. Notes on this clone: Antigen: not known.

Germline CDR1 and CDR2: MNHGY and SVAAGI. V dropped 7 bases and J dropped 5; count of bases not matched to a gene: 16. CDR3 length: 16 residues. Sequencing used immunoSEQ multiplex PCR; TCRdb keeps in-frame clones, though not all of them. Of about 2 million clones in the sample, approximately 94% were seen once. Study-wide points: The sampled material consisted only of blood, and tissue repertoires are likely to differ.

Naive CD8 cells comprised CD45RO-negative, CCR7-positively selected cells, excluding terminally differentiated effector memory CD45RA+ cells. The origin of this receptor is a man younger than 35 in good health. Sequencing was done on a sample of naive CD8+ T cells sorted from blood. J is TRBJ2-5 and V is TRBV6-9; TRBD1 matches 7 bases. CDR3 sequence reads: CASNLETGVMAETQYF. In DNA form, the CDR3 reads TGTGCCAGCAACCTAGAAACAGGGGTTATGGCGGAGACCCAGTACTTC.